The present entry profiles one TCR beta chain with its context. The identical CDR3 is also encoded by other nucleotide sequences in the sample. The sample is drawn from a study of shared clonotypes between healthy human individuals. Profiled with immunoSEQ multiplex PCR; TCRdb holds only in-frame clones, not every one. The data show a few million clones, about 94% seen once. Between the trimmed V and J ends, which lost 6 bases and 0 bases, there was a span of 3 bases. The germline gives CDR1 ENHRY, CDR2 SYGVKD. This CDR3 region has 11 residues. The TCR sequence derives from a man younger than 35 in good health. This chain links TRBV10-3 with TRBJ2-7; D is ambiguous. Source material: naive CD4+ T cells sorted from blood. The subset: CD45RA+ positively selected. DNA for the CDR3: TGTGCCATCAGGGACTCCTACGAGCAGTACTTC. This codes for CAIRDSYEQYF.